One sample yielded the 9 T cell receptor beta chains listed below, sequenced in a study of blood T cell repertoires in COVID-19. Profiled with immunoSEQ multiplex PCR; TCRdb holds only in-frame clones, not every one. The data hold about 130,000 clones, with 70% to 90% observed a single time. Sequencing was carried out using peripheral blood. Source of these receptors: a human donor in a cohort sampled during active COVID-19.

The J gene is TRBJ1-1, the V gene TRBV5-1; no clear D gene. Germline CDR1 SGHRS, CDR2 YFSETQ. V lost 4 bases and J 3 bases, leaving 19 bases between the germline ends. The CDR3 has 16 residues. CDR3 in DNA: TGCGCCAGCAGCGACGCCCTAGGAGGTGCGGACACTGAAGCTTTCTTT. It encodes CASSDALGGADTEAFF. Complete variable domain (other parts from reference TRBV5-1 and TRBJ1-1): KAGVTQTPRYLIKTRGQQVTLSCSPISGHRSVSWYQQTPGQGLQFLFEYFSETQRNKGNFPGRFSGRQFSNSRSEMNVSTLELGDSALYLCASSDALGGADTEAFFGQGTRLTVV.

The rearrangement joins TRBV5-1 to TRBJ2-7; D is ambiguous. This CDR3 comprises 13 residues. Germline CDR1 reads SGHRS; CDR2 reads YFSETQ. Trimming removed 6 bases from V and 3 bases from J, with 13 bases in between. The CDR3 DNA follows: TGCGCCAGCACCTCCCAAGGAGACTACGAGCAGTACTTC. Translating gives CASTSQGDYEQYF.

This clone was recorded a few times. The CDR3 is CAWSLGQSNSNQPQHF. The CDR3 bases are TGTGCCTGGAGTCTGGGACAGAGTAATAGCAATCAGCCCCAGCATTTT. The rearrangement links TRBV30 to TRBJ1-5; the match to TRBD1 covers 7 bases. The CDR3 totals 16 residues. Germline-derived CDR1 and CDR2 are GTSNPN and SVGIG (reference sequence). After removal of 2 bases from V and 0 bases from J, the junction contained 7 bases not matched to a gene.

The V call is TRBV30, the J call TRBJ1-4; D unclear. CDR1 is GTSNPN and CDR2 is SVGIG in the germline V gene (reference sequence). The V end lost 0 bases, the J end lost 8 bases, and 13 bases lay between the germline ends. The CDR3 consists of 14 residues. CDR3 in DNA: TGTGCCTGGAGTGTCCGGTTACCGGGGGAAAAACTGTTTTTT. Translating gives CAWSVRLPGEKLFF.

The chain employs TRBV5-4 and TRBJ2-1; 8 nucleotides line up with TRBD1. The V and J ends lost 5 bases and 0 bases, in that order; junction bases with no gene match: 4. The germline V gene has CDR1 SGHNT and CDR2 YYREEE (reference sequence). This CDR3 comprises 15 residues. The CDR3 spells CASRYGQGSYNEQFF. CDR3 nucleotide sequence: TGTGCCAGCAGATACGGACAGGGCTCCTACAATGAGCAGTTCTTC.

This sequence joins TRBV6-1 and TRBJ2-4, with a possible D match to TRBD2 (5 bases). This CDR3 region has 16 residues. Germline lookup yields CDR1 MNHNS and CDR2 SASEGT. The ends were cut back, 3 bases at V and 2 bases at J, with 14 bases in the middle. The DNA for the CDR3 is TGTGCCAGCAGTGACTTTGCTCGGGAATCCAAAAACATTCAGTACTTC. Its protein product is CASSDFARESKNIQYF.

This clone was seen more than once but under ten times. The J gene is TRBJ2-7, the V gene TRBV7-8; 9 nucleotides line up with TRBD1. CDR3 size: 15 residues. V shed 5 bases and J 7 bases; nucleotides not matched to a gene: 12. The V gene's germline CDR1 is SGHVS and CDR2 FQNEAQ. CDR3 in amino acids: CASSLNWDRAWEQYF. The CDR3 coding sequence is TGTGCCAGCAGCCTTAACTGGGACAGGGCCTGGGAGCAGTACTTC.

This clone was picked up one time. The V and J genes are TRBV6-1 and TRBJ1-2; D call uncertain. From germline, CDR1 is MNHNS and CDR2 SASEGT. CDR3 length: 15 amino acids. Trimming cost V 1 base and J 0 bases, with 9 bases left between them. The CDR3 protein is CASSEGAASNYGYTF. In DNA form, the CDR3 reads TGTGCCAGCAGTGAAGGCGCTGCTTCTAACTATGGCTACACCTTC.

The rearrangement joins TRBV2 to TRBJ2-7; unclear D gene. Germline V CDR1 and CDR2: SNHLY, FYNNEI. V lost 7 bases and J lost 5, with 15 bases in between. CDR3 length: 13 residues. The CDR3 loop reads CASTDLERHEQYF. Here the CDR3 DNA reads TGTGCCAGCACCGACCTCGAGAGGCACGAGCAGTACTTC.